Given below is one TCR beta chain in context. The data are from a study of blood T cell repertoires in COVID-19. Study-wide background: Italy, Spain and the United States were the sources of the convalescent and acute COVID-19 samples.

Libraries were prepared by immunoSEQ multiplex PCR; TCRdb keeps only in-frame clonotypes and omits some of them. Seen here are over 120,000 clones, about 85% observed once, and the top ten hold about 2.6%. V shed 0 bases and J 3 bases; nucleotides not matched to a gene: 3. The CDR3 length is 15 residues. The V gene's germline CDR1 is SGDLS and CDR2 YYNGEE. The TCR sequence derives from a human donor with acute or convalescent COVID-19. The donor label of this sample is uncertain. The sample was peripheral blood. The V and J genes are TRBV9 and TRBJ2-1, with TRBD2 matching 7 bases. The CDR3 nucleotides are TGTGCCAGCAGCGTAGGTAGCGGGCTCTACAATGAGCAGTTCTTC. It encodes CASSVGSGLYNEQFF.